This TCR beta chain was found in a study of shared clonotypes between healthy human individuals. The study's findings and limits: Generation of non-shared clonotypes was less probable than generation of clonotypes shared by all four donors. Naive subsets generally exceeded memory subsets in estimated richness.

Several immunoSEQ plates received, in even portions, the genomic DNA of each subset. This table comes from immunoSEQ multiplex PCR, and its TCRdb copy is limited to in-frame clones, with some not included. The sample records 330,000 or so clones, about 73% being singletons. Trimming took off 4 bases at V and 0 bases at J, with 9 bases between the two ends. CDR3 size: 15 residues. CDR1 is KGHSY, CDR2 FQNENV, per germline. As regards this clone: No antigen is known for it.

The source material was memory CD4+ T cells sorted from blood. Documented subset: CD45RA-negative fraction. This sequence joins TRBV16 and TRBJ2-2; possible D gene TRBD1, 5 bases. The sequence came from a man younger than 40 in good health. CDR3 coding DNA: TGTGCCAGCAGCCGGGGCCTCTCGAACACCGGGGAGCTGTTTTTT. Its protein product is CASSRGLSNTGELFF.